Following are 9 T cell receptor beta chains from one sample sequenced in a study of blood T cell repertoires in COVID-19. TCRdb keeps only in-frame clones here, not all; method: immunoSEQ multiplex PCR. The sample holds 400,000 to 450,000 clones, roughly 89% seen once. The sample comprised peripheral blood. Every receptor here comes from a man aged 18 to 30 with COVID-19, enrolled during active disease.

This sequence joins TRBV19 and TRBJ1-1; no firm D call. The CDR3 loop spans 15 amino acids. V was cut by 2 bases and J by 0 bases, with 10 bases left in between. Looked up from germline, CDR1 is LNHDA and CDR2 is SQIVND (reference sequence). This CDR3 is CASSITMSLNTEAFF. Here the CDR3 DNA reads TGTGCCAGTAGTATAACCATGAGTTTGAACACTGAAGCTTTCTTT.

The chain has TRBV6-5 and TRBJ1-5; TRBD1 aligns across 9 bases. J was trimmed by 13 bases and V by 6 bases; bases with no gene match: 10. CDR1 MNHEY and CDR2 SVGAGI come from the germline V gene. The length of the CDR3 is 13 residues. The CDR3 DNA reads TGTGCCAGCAGAAGGGACAGGGAAGGCCCTCAGCATTTT. Its protein product is CASRRDREGPQHF.

This chain uses TRBV19 with TRBJ2-2; TRBD2 agrees at 7 bases. Germline CDR1 is LNHDA and CDR2 is SQIVND (reference sequence). V shed 5 bases and J 7 bases; nucleotides not matched to a gene: 10. This CDR3 has 15 amino acids. This chain's CDR3 is CASSSGGRADGELFF. The CDR3 nucleotides read TGTGCCAGTAGTTCGGGTGGGAGGGCCGACGGGGAGCTGTTTTTT.

The chain joins TRBV29-1 to TRBJ2-1; D is ambiguous. V was shortened by 3 bases and J by 4 bases, with 7 bases between the two germline ends. The CDR3 sequence is 12 residues long. Germline-derived CDR1 and CDR2 are SQVTM and ANQGSEA. The CDR3 protein is CSVEFRYNEQFF. The DNA for the CDR3 is TGCAGCGTTGAGTTTCGGTACAATGAGCAGTTCTTC.

The V call is TRBV6-5, the J call TRBJ1-1; unclear D gene. The germline CDR1 and CDR2 sequences are MNHEY and SVGAGI. CDR3 size: 13 residues. The V gene lost 6 bases and the J gene lost 0 bases, with 8 bases spanning the gap. The CDR3 loop reads CASRQSLNTEAFF. The CDR3 region has the DNA TGTGCCAGCAGACAGTCCTTGAACACTGAAGCTTTCTTT.

Points on this clone: Other DNA sequences in the sample encode the same CDR3. The V gene is TRBV3-1 (or the pseudogene TRBV3-2), the J gene TRBJ2-2; D might be TRBD2 (5 bases). The CDR3 runs to 14 residues. Germline V gene data show CDR1 as LGHDT and CDR2 as YNNKEL (reference sequence). Trimming cost V 3 bases and J 2 bases, with 7 bases left between them. CDR3 coding DNA: TGTGCCAGCAGCCAGCGGGCAAACACCGGGGAGCTGTTTTTT. This encodes CASSQRANTGELFF.

For the CDR3, the DNA is TGTGCCTGGAGTGTAATTGGCGGAGAGACCCAGTACTTC. Protein: CAWSVIGGETQYF. The chain couples TRBV30 to TRBJ2-5; no clear D gene. Trimming left V 0 bases short and J 4 bases short, with 9 bases between. Germline lookup yields CDR1 GTSNPN and CDR2 SVGIG (reference sequence). This CDR3 is 13 amino acids long.

The CDR3 DNA reads as TGTGCCAGCAGCGAGGGGGGGCATCCGACAGATACGCAGTATTTT. It codes for CASSEGGHPTDTQYF. This chain connects TRBV9 to TRBJ2-3, with D perhaps matching TRBD2 (7 bases). Germline-derived CDR1 and CDR2 are SGDLS and YYNGEE. The CDR3 spans 15 residues. V gave up 3 bases and J gave up 3 bases, with 14 bases separating them.

The CDR3 here is CAWTRSGSVNEQFF. In nucleotides, the CDR3 is TGTGCCTGGACCCGCTCCGGGAGCGTCAATGAGCAGTTCTTC. The chain is built from TRBV30 and TRBJ2-1; D may be TRBD2 (6 bases). Per germline, CDR1 GTSNPN and CDR2 SVGIG (reference sequence). This CDR3 contains 14 residues. V lost 4 bases and J lost 6, with 16 bases in between.